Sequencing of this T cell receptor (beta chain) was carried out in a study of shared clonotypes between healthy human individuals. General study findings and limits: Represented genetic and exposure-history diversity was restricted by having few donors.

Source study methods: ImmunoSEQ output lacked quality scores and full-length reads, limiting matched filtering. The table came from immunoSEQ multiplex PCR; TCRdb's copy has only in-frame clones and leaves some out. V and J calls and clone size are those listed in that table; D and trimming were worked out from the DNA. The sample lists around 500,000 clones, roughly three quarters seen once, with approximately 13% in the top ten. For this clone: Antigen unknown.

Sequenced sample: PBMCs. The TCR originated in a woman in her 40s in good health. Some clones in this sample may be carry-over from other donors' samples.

The CDR3 DNA follows: TGCGCCAGCAGCCCCGGGGTGGGGGATTACAATGAGCAGTTCTTC. Translated: CASSPGVGDYNEQFF. The V and J genes are TRBV5-1 and TRBJ2-1; possibly TRBD1 or TRBD2 for D (5 bases each). V gave up 4 bases and J gave up 4 bases, with 15 bases separating them. The CDR3 consists of 15 residues. Germline CDR1 SGHRS, CDR2 YFSETQ.